This TCR beta chain was found in a study of shared clonotypes between healthy human individuals. General study findings and limits: Approximately 5.3% was the fraction of naive CD4 clonotypes found shared across a handful of donors.

Of note for this clone: Its antigen is unknown.

Trimming removed 4 bases from V and 0 bases from J, with 8 bases in between. There are 13 residues in the CDR3. Germline loops: CDR1 SGDLS, CDR2 YYNGEE. Some clones are missing from TCRdb's copy, which holds only in-frame ones; the method was immunoSEQ multiplex PCR. The data show around 700,000 clones, around 72% seen once. The rearrangement joins TRBV9 to TRBJ2-7; D is unresolved. The sequence was collected from a woman aged 30 to 39 in good health. Sequencing was done on a sample of memory CD4+ T cells sorted from blood. Specified subset: CD45RA-negative fraction. This CDR3 is CASSLGFSYEQYF. The CDR3, as DNA: TGTGCCAGCAGCTTGGGGTTCTCCTACGAGCAGTACTTC. Filled out from reference TRBV9 and TRBJ2-7, the complete variable domain reads DSGVTQTPKHLITATGQRVTLRCSPRSGDLSVYWYQQSLDQGLQFLIQYYNGEERAKGNILERFSAQQFPDLHSELNLSSLELGDSALYFCASSLGFSYEQYFGPGTRLTVT.